The 16 T cell receptor beta chains listed next were all sequenced from one sample in a study of blood T cell repertoires in COVID-19. Some clones are missing from TCRdb's copy, which holds only in-frame ones; the method was immunoSEQ multiplex PCR. Counted here are about 91,000 clones, around 89% occurring once; the ten biggest clones make up around 4.7%. Sample: peripheral blood. The source of these receptors is a woman of 80 years or more with active COVID-19.

This chain joins TRBV19 and TRBJ2-2, with D maybe TRBD1 (7 bases). Per germline, CDR1 LNHDA and CDR2 SQIVND (reference sequence). Between the trimmed V and J ends, which lost 4 bases and 6 bases, there was a span of 12 bases. CDR3 size: 14 residues. CDR3 residues: CASSNGRGAGELFF. The CDR3 DNA is TGTGCCAGTAGTAATGGCAGGGGGGCCGGGGAGCTGTTTTTT.

This chain connects TRBV4-1 to TRBJ1-3, with D perhaps TRBD1 (5 bases). This CDR3 has 18 amino acids. Germline loops: CDR1 MGHRA, CDR2 YSYEKL. Trimming left V 0 bases short and J 4 bases short, with 19 bases between. The CDR3 DNA follows: TGCGCCAGCAGCCAAGATTTTGGAGCGCAGGGCGACGGAAACACCATATATTTT. It codes for CASSQDFGAQGDGNTIYF.

The rearrangement uses TRBV6-5 and TRBJ2-2; 8 nucleotides match TRBD1. This CDR3 has 14 amino acids. The ends lost 6 bases at V and 4 bases at J; junction bases unmatched: 4. Germline CDR1 and CDR2: MNHEY and SVGAGI. The DNA of the CDR3 is TGTGCCAGCAGCAGGGGGCTCGGCACCGGGGAGCTGTTTTTT. Translated: CASSRGLGTGELFF.

This chain connects TRBV3-1 (or the pseudogene TRBV3-2) to TRBJ2-1, with TRBD2 identical over 8 bases. Germline CDR1 is LGHDT and CDR2 is YNNKEL (reference sequence). V lost 0 bases and J lost 4; bases outside the gene matches: 11. The CDR3 is 18 residues long. DNA for the CDR3: TGTGCCAGCAGCCAAGAAGGTTACGGTAGCGGGATATACAATGAGCAGTTCTTC. Translated, it gives CASSQEGYGSGIYNEQFF.

The chain uses TRBV6-5 and TRBJ2-5; D gene unclear. V lost 5 bases, J lost 5 bases, and 18 bases lay in between. Germline V gene sequence: CDR1 MNHEY, CDR2 SVGAGI. The CDR3 covers 15 residues. CDR3 residues: CASSPISGLAETQYF. For the CDR3, the DNA is TGTGCCAGCAGTCCCATTTCAGGTTTGGCCGAGACCCAGTACTTC.

The chain has TRBV7-7 and TRBJ2-5; 9 bases are shared with TRBD2. J lost 6 bases, V lost 5 bases, and 7 bases had no gene match. The CDR3 contains 14 residues. Looked up from germline, CDR1 is SSHAT and CDR2 is FNYEAQ (reference sequence). CDR3 nucleotide sequence: TGTGCCAGCAGCCCCCGGACTAGCGTGAAGACCCAGTACTTC. Its protein is CASSPRTSVKTQYF.

This chain links TRBV7-2 with TRBJ1-2, with 9 bases that match TRBD1. The CDR3 has 16 residues. The germline CDR1 and CDR2 sequences are SGHTA and FQGNSA. Trimming took 2 bases from V and 2 from J; bases not matched to a gene: 6. DNA for the CDR3: TGTGCCAGCAGCTTACCACGAGGACAGGGGAACTATGGCTACACCTTC. This codes for CASSLPRGQGNYGYTF. The variable domain in full, with the rest retrieved from reference TRBV7-2 and TRBJ1-2, is GAGVSQSPSNKVTEKGKDVELRCDPISGHTALYWYRQSLGQGLEFLIYFQGNSAPDKSGLPSDRFSAERTGGSVSTLTIQRTQQEDSAVYLCASSLPRGQGNYGYTFGSGTRLTVV.

The genes are TRBV5-1 and TRBJ1-4, with 8 bases identical to TRBD1. This CDR3 has 14 amino acids. V was pared by 4 bases and J by 8 bases, with 7 bases of the junction left unmatched. Looked up from germline, CDR1 is SGHRS and CDR2 is YFSETQ. The CDR3 here is CASSIGQGGEKLFF. The CDR3 DNA reads TGCGCCAGCAGCATCGGACAGGGTGGGGAAAAACTGTTTTTT.

The chain is built from TRBV11-3 and TRBJ2-7; TRBD2 aligns across 14 bases. Germline CDR1 SGHNT, CDR2 YENEEA. After removal of 2 bases from V and 1 base from J, the junction contained 4 bases not matched to a gene. The CDR3 spans 17 residues. CDR3 bases: TGTGCCAGCAGCTTACACGGGACTAGCGGGGGTTCCTACGAGCAGTACTTC. This encodes CASSLHGTSGGSYEQYF.

The CDR3 sequence is CASSLVRPGVSGELFF. In DNA, the CDR3 is TGCGCCAGCAGCTTGGTCCGGCCGGGAGTGAGCGGGGAGCTGTTTTTT. The chain employs TRBV5-1 and TRBJ2-2; D is perhaps TRBD2 (6 bases). The CDR3 runs 16 residues. Germline values: CDR1 SGHRS, CDR2 YFSETQ. V was pared by 0 bases and J by 7 bases, with 16 bases between.

The chain employs TRBV6-2 or TRBV6-3 and TRBJ1-1; D ambiguous. The V end was cut by 1 base, the J end by 8 bases, with 11 bases between. The CDR3 length is 13 residues. Germline V gene data show CDR1 as MNHEY and CDR2 as SVGEGT. CDR3 loop: CASSYFGREEAFF. DNA for the CDR3: TGTGCCAGCAGTTACTTCGGGAGGGAAGAAGCTTTCTTT.

The chain combines TRBV9 with TRBJ1-3; a weak D match, TRBD1 (5 bases). CDR1 and CDR2 (germline): SGDLS, YYNGEE. The V gene lost 4 bases and the J gene lost 0 bases, with 20 bases spanning the gap. There are 18 residues in the CDR3. For the CDR3, the DNA is TGTGCCAGCAGCTTCCGACAGTCCAGCGTTAGCTCTGGAAACACCATATATTTT. Translation: CASSFRQSSVSSGNTIYF.

The chain uses TRBV6-6 and TRBJ1-1, with D perhaps TRBD1 (5 bases). CDR3 size: 15 residues. V lost 0 bases to trimming and J lost 4 bases, with 12 bases between them. Germline V gives CDR1 MNHNY, CDR2 SVGAGI (reference sequence). In nucleotides, the CDR3 is TGTGCCAGCAGTTACTCTGGTGGGCAGGGCACTGAAGCTTTCTTT. Amino acids: CASSYSGGQGTEAFF.

This rearrangement joins TRBV6-1 to TRBJ2-1; TRBD2 agrees at 9 bases. Germline V CDR1 and CDR2: MNHNS, SASEGT. The V and J ends lost 3 bases and 4 bases, in that order; junction bases with no gene match: 10. The CDR3 sequence is 17 residues long. The CDR3 DNA is TGTGCCAGCAGTGACCTTTCCGGGACTAGCAATTACAATGAGCAGTTCTTC. Its protein product is CASSDLSGTSNYNEQFF.

The rearrangement uses TRBV18 and TRBJ2-1; no definite D call. CDR3 length equals 13 residues. V was shortened by 2 bases and J by 8 bases, with 10 bases between the two germline ends. The V gene's germline CDR1 is KGHSH and CDR2 LQKENI. The CDR3 region has the DNA TGTGCCAGCTCACCAACCCGCGGCTATGAGCAGTTCTTC. Its translation: CASSPTRGYEQFF.

The chain carries TRBV28 and TRBJ2-5; no clear D gene. Germline V gives CDR1 MDHEN, CDR2 SYDVKM. The CDR3 consists of 14 residues. Trimming cost V 7 bases and J 5 bases, with 17 bases left between them. The CDR3 region has the DNA TGTGCCAGCACCCCCGCCCTTTCCAGGGAGACCCAGTACTTC. Its translation: CASTPALSRETQYF. The full variable domain, rest sourced from reference TRBV28 and TRBJ2-5, is DVKVTQSSRYLVKRTGEKVFLECVQDMDHENMFWYRQDPGLGLRLIYFSYDVKMKEKGDIPEGYSVSREKKERFSLILESASTNQTSMYLCASTPALSRETQYFGPGTRLLVL.